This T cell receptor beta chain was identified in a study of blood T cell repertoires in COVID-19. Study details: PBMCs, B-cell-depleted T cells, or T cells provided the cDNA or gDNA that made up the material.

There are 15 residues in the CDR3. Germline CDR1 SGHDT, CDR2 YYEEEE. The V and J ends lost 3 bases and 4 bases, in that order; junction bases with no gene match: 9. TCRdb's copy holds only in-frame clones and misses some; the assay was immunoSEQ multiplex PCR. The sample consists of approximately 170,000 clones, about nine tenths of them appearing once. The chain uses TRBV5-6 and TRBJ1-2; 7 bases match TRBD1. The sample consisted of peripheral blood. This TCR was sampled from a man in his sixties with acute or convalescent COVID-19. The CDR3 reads CASSYRQGQVYGYTF. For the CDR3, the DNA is TGTGCCAGCAGCTACCGACAGGGCCAGGTCTATGGCTACACCTTC.